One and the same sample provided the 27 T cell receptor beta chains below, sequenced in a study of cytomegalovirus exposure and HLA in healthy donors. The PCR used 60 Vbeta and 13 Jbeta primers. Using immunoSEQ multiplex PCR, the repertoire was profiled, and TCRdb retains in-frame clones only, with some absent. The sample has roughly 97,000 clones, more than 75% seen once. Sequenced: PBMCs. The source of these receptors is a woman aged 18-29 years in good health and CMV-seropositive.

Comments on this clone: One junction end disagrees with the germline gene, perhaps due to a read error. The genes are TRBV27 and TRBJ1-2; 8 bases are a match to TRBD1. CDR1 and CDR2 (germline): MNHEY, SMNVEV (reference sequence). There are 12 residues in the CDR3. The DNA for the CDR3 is TGTGCTAGCAGTGACAGGGGTTCTGGCTACACCTTC. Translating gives CASSDRGSGYTF.

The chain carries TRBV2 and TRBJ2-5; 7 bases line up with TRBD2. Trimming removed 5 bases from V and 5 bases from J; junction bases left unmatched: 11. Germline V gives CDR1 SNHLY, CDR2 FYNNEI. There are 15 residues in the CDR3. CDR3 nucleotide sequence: TGTGCCAGCAGTCCGACCGGACTAGATGGCGAGACCCAGTACTTC. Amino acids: CASSPTGLDGETQYF.

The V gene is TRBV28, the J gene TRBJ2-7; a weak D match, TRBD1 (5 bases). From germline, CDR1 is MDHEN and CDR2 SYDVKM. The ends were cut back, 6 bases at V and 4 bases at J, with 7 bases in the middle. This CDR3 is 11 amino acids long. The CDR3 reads CASRAGYEQYF. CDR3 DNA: TGTGCCAGCAGGGCAGGGTACGAGCAGTACTTC.

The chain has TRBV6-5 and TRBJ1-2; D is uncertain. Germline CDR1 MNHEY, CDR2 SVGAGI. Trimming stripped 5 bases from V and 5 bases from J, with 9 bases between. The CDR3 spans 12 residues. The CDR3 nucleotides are TGTGCCAGCAGTAGATCCGGGTATGGCTACACCTTC. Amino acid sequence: CASSRSGYGYTF.

The CDR3 sequence: CASSLAPVPTNEKLFF. The CDR3 DNA follows: TGTGCCAGCAGCTTAGCGCCGGTGCCAACTAATGAAAAACTGTTTTTT. The rearrangement uses TRBV7-2 and TRBJ1-4; D unresolved. The V end was cut by 0 bases, the J end by 0 bases, with 8 bases between. The CDR3 consists of 16 residues. Germline CDR1 and CDR2: SGHTA and FQGNSA.

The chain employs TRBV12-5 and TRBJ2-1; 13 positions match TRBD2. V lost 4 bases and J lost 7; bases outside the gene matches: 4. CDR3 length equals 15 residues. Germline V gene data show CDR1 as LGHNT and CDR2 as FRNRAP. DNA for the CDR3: TGTGCTAGTGGTTCCCTGACTAGCGGGAGGAATGAGCAGTTCTTC. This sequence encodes CASGSLTSGRNEQFF.

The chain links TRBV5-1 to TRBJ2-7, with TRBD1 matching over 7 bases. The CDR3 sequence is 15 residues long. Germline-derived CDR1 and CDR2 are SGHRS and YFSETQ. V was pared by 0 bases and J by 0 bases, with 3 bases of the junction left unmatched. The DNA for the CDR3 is TGCGCCAGCAGCTTGGAGGGGGCAAGCTCCTACGAGCAGTACTTC. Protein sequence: CASSLEGASSYEQYF.

Here the CDR3 reads CASSPSRQGRDEQYF. The CDR3 DNA is TGTGCCAGCAGCCCTTCGCGGCAGGGAAGGGACGAGCAGTACTTC. The chain is built from TRBV13 and TRBJ2-7, with D possibly matching TRBD1 (5 bases). The CDR3 length is 15 residues. Looked up from germline, CDR1 is PRHDT and CDR2 is FYEKMQ (reference sequence). Trimming took off 5 bases at V and 5 bases at J, with 19 bases between the two ends.

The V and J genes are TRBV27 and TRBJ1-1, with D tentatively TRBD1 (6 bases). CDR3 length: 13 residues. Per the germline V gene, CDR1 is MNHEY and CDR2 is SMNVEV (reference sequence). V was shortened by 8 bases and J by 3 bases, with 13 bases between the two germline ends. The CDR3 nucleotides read TGTGCCAGCTCCCGCGAGGGGGACACTGAAGCTTTCTTT. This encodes CASSREGDTEAFF.

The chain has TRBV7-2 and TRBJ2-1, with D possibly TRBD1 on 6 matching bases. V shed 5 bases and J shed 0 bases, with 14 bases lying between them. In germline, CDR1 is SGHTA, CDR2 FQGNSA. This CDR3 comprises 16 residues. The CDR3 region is CASSGQGPSSYNEQFF. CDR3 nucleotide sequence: TGTGCCAGCAGCGGGCAGGGGCCCAGCTCCTACAATGAGCAGTTCTTC.

This chain's CDR3 is CASSETSPDYNEQFF. Written as DNA, the CDR3 is TGTGCCAGCAGTGAGACTAGCCCCGACTACAATGAGCAGTTCTTC. The V gene is TRBV2, the J gene TRBJ2-1, with 7 bases that match TRBD2. This CDR3 is 15 amino acids long. With V trimmed by 3 bases and J by 3 bases, 5 bases remained unmatched. The V gene's germline CDR1 is SNHLY and CDR2 FYNNEI.

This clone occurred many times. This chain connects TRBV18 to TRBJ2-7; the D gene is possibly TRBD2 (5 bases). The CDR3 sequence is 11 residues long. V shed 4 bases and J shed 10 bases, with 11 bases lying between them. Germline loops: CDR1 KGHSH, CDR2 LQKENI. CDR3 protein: CASSRIRGQYF. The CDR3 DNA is TGTGCCAGCTCACGAATCCGGGGTCAGTACTTC.

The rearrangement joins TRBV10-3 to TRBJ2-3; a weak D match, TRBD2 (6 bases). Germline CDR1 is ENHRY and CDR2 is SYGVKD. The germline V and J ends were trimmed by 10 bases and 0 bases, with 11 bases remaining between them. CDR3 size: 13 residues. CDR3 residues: CATDGTSTDTQYF. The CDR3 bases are TGTGCCACCGACGGGACTAGCACAGATACGCAGTATTTT.

CDR3 DNA sequence: TGTGCCAGCAGTTGGGGCGGGGCCAATGAGCAGTTCTTC. Translation: CASSWGGANEQFF. The rearrangement joins TRBV5-8 to TRBJ2-1; D is perhaps TRBD2 (6 bases). The length of the CDR3 is 13 residues. In germline, CDR1 is SGHTS, CDR2 YDEGEE. Deletions cut 5 bases from V and 6 bases from J, with 12 bases between.

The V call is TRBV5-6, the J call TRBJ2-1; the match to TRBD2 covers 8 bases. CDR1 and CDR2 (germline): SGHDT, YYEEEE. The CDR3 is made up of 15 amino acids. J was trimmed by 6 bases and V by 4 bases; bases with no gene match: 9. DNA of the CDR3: TGTGCCAGCAGCGTACCGGGACTAGTACTCAATGAGCAGTTCTTC. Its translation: CASSVPGLVLNEQFF.

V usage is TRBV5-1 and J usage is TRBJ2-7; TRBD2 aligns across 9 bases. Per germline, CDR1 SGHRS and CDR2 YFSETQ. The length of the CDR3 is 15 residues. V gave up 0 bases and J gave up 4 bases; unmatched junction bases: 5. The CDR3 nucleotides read TGCGCCAGCAGCTTGGTCGCTAGCGGGACGTACGAGCAGTACTTC. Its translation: CASSLVASGTYEQYF. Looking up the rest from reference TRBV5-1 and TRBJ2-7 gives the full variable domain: KAGVTQTPRYLIKTRGQQVTLSCSPISGHRSVSWYQQTPGQGLQFLFEYFSETQRNKGNFPGRFSGRQFSNSRSEMNVSTLELGDSALYLCASSLVASGTYEQYFGPGTRLTVT.

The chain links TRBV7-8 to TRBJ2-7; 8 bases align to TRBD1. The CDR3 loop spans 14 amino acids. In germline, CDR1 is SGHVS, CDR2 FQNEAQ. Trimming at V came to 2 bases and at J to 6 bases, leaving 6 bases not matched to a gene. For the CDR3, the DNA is TGTGCCAGCAGCTTACCTGTGGACAGGGTCGAGCAGTACTTC. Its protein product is CASSLPVDRVEQYF.

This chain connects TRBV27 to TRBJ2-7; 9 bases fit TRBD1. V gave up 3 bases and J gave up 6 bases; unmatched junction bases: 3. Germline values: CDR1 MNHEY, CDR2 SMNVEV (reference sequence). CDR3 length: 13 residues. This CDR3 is CASSLGTGSEQYF. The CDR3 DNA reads TGTGCCAGCAGTTTGGGGACAGGGAGCGAGCAGTACTTC.

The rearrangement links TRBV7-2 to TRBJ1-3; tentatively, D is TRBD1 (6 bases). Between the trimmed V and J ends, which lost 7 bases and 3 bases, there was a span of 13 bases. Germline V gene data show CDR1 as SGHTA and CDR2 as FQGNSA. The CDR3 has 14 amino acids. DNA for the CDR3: TGTGCCAGCACCCACGGGGGGCATGGAAACACCATATATTTT. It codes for CASTHGGHGNTIYF.

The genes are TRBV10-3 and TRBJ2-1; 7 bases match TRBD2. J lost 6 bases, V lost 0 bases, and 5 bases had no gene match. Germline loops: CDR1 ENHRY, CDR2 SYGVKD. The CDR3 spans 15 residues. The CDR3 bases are TGTGCCATCAGTGAGTCCTCTAGCGGCTCCAATGAGCAGTTCTTC. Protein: CAISESSSGSNEQFF.

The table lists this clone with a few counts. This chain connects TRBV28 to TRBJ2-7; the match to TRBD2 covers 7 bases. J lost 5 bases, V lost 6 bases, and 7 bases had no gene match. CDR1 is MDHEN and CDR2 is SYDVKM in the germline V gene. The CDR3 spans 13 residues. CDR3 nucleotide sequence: TGTGCCAGCAGGGGGGAGGGTTCACACGAGCAGTACTTC. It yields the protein CASRGEGSHEQYF.

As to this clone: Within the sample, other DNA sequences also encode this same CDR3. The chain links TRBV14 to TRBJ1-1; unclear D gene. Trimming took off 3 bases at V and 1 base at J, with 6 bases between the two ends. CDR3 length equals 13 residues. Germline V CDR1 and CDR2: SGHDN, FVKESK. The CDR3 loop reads CASSHTGNTEAFF. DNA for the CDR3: TGTGCCAGCAGCCATACGGGGAACACTGAAGCTTTCTTT.

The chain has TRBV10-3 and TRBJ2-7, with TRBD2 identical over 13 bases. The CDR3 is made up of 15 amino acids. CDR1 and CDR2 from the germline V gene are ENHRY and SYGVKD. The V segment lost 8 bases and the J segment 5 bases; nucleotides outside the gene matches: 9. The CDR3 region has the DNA TGTGCCATCGGGCGGACTAGCGGGAGTGGACACGAGCAGTACTTC. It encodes CAIGRTSGSGHEQYF.

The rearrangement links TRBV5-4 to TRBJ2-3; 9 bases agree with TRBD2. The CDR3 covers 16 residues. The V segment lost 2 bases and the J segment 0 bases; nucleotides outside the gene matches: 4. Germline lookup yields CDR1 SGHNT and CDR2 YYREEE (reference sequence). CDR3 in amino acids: CASSFRLAASTDTQYF. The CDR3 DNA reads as TGTGCCAGCAGCTTCCGACTAGCGGCTAGCACAGATACGCAGTATTTT.

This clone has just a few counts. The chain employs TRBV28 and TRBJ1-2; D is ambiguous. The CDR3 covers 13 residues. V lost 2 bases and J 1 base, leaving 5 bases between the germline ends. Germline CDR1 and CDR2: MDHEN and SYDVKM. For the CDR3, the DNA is TGTGCCAGCAGTTTACGCGTTAACTATGGCTACACCTTC. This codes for CASSLRVNYGYTF.

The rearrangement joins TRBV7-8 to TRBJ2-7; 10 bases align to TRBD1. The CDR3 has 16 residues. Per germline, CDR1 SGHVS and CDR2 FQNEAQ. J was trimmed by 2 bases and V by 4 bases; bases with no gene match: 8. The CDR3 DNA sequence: TGTGCCAGCAGCTCCCAGACCGGGACAGGGGCCTACGAGCAGTACTTC. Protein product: CASSSQTGTGAYEQYF.

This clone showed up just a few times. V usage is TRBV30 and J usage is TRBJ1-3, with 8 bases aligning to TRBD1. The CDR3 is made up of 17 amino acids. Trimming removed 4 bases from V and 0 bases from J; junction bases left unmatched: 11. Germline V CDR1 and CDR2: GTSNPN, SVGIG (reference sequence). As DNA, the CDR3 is TGTGCCTGGACCGACGAGGGGACAGGCCTCTCTGGAAACACCATATATTTT. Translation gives CAWTDEGTGLSGNTIYF.